This TCR beta chain was found in a study of OX40 agonist ivuxolimab in advanced cancers. With autoimmune disease history or systemic immunosuppression, patients were excluded. Baseline, cycle 4 day 1, and cycle 7 day 1 were the blood sampling points. Data came from immunoSEQ multiplex PCR; TCRdb stores just in-frame clones and leaves some out. Of over 150,000 clones listed, around 94% are singletons. The origin of this receptor is an adult with an advanced solid tumor such as melanoma, head and neck, liver or kidney cancer. The source was CD4+ or CD8+ T cells sorted from blood, collected in a trial of the OX40 agonist ivuxolimab.

CDR3 nucleotide sequence: TGTGCCATCAGTTCCACGGGTAACACTGAAGCTTTCTTT. Translated: CAISSTGNTEAFF. The gene calls are TRBV10-3 and TRBJ1-1; D gene uncertain. The germline V gene encodes CDR1 ENHRY and CDR2 SYGVKD. V dropped 5 bases and J dropped 2 bases, with 9 bases sitting between them. The length of the CDR3 is 13 residues.